This T cell receptor (beta chain) stems from a study of control samples from healthy donors and cancer patients. The CDR3 length is 13 residues. V was cut by 4 bases and J by 2 bases, with 6 bases left in between. Germline CDR1 and CDR2: SGHTS and YDEGEE. Sequencing used immunoSEQ multiplex PCR; TCRdb keeps in-frame clones, though not all of them. The table has 100,000 to 120,000 clones, around 89% seen once; the top ten hold about 3.9%. Sequenced sample: PBMCs. The receptor comes from a woman aged 60-75 years with lung cancer. V and J are TRBV5-8 and TRBJ1-4, with D unclear. The CDR3 region has the DNA TGTGCCAGCAGCCATCGGACTAATGAAAAACTGTTTTTT. Translating gives CASSHRTNEKLFF.